This entry is about one T cell receptor (beta chain). V gave up 0 bases and J gave up 2 bases, with 10 bases separating them. The germline V gene encodes CDR1 LNHDA and CDR2 SQIVND (reference sequence). This CDR3 contains 15 residues. The sample comes from a study of T cell changes during pregnancy in multiple sclerosis. Clones were sequenced by immunoSEQ multiplex PCR, and TCRdb holds only the in-frame ones, with some missing. The sample holds about 81,000 clones, approximately 94% seen once. This chain links TRBV19 with TRBJ2-5, with a tentative D call TRBD1 (5 bases). The sequencing used peripheral blood, collected in the third trimester of pregnancy. This clonotype was obtained from a female donor with multiple sclerosis, enrolled in a pregnancy study. The CDR3 spells CASSIDFQGQETQYF. For the CDR3, the DNA is TGTGCCAGTAGTATAGATTTCCAGGGTCAAGAGACCCAGTACTTC.